A selection of T cell receptor beta chains follows, all from one sample in a study of response to subunit inactivated influenza vaccine. TCRdb used MiXCR to reprocess the RT-PCR reads, holding one entry per CDR3 protein. Here the sample spans 280,000 or so distinct CDR3 sequences, just over 20% being singletons. Here the sequenced sample was PBMCs from blood, taken about 20 months after vaccination. The receptor set was obtained from a man between 45 and 75 years old who received an inactivated influenza vaccine. The conserved cysteine and the conserved F or W are not part of the CDR3 here. Each record gives: D gene, V gene, J gene, CDR3 protein. D genes are given only for firm matches.

TRBD1	TRBV12-3/TRBV12-4	TRBJ1-5	ASSSRDRGPSSNQPQH
NA	TRBV29-1	TRBJ2-7	SAKLGTYEQY
TRBD1	TRBV29-1	TRBJ2-1	SFSQGATYNEQF
TRBD1	TRBV9	TRBJ1-6	ASSVGQGGSPLH
NA	TRBV6-2/TRBV6-3	TRBJ2-1	ASSYDVWGRGDNEQF
NA	TRBV7-9	TRBJ1-2	ASSLGGGEYGYT
NA	TRBV18	TRBJ2-5	ASGQETQY
NA	TRBV7-9	TRBJ1-1	ASSLGGLEAF
TRBD1	TRBV4-3	TRBJ1-4	ASSQWTGVNEKLF
TRBD2	TRBV11-1	TRBJ2-2	ASSNSGLAGVATGELF
TRBD2	TRBV18	TRBJ2-7	ASSPEREGMWEQY
NA	TRBV28	TRBJ2-3	ASRATSTDTQY
TRBD2	TRBV20-1	TRBJ2-1	SARGPGTSGGPFNNEQF
NA	TRBV29-1	TRBJ2-1	SVDNSYNEQF
TRBD1	TRBV12-3/TRBV12-4	TRBJ1-4	ASSDRGRNEKLF
NA	TRBV20-1	TRBJ2-7	SARDGTPGSYEQY
TRBD1	TRBV5-1	TRBJ2-5	ASSLKGTGWETQY
NA	TRBV15	TRBJ1-5	ATSRGNQPQH
NA	TRBV10-1	TRBJ2-7	ASSAGHEQY
NA	TRBV12-3/TRBV12-4	TRBJ1-5	ASSFRPKFGNQPQH
NA	TRBV5-1	TRBJ1-2	ASSLDGGQFTNYGYT
NA	TRBV12-3/TRBV12-4	TRBJ1-5	ASSLGLGMGTMD
NA	TRBV10-3	TRBJ2-2	AARLAPDTGELF
NA	TRBV11-2	TRBJ1-3	ASSRGLRTRISSGNTIY
NA	TRBV7-9	TRBJ1-2	ASSFTFGRMGYGYT
NA	TRBV6-1	TRBJ1-2	ASSKTSLLTNYGYT
NA	TRBV6-2/TRBV6-3	TRBJ1-2	ASTAGASNYGYT
TRBD1	TRBV12-3/TRBV12-4	TRBJ1-2	ASRGDRAGGYT
NA	TRBV6-5	TRBJ2-2	ASSYSLGNTGELF
NA	TRBV27	TRBJ1-5	ASSSWVGQPQH
NA	TRBV6-1	TRBJ1-2	ASSPFGGNYGYT
NA	TRBV10-3	TRBJ2-5	AISERQRGETQY
NA	TRBV15	TRBJ1-1	ATSRDFREDTEAF
TRBD2	TRBV20-1	TRBJ2-3	SATALAGELYTQY
NA	TRBV12-3/TRBV12-4	TRBJ2-1	ASSLYRGDEQF
NA	TRBV7-9	TRBJ2-7	ASSGPSYEQY
NA	TRBV4-1	TRBJ1-5	ASSQEAASRQPQH
NA	TRBV11-1	TRBJ2-7	ASSPSSGFYHEQY
NA	TRBV10-3	TRBJ1-4	AISYLGEKLF
NA	TRBV29-1	TRBJ1-2	SVGDPTGGYT
NA	TRBV30	TRBJ1-1	AWSPGGKIAGEAF
TRBD1	TRBV6-1	TRBJ1-5	ASRPWDSGEGQPQH